This TCR beta chain was documented in a study of blood T cell repertoires in COVID-19. Study-level information: Samples of COVID-19 (acute and convalescent) were obtained from the United States, Italy and Spain. PBMCs, B-cell-depleted T cells, or T cells were the source of the cDNA or gDNA that made up the material.

Looked up from germline, CDR1 is GTSNPN and CDR2 is SVGIG (reference sequence). Trimming cost V 3 bases and J 5 bases; bases outside gene matches: 6. The CDR3 runs to 14 residues. Original data processing: Amplification from reference gene primers served as the basis for estimated nucleated cell counts. Sequencing was performed with immunoSEQ multiplex PCR; in TCRdb, only in-frame clones are kept and a portion is missing. V, J and clone size were drawn from that table, and D and trimming were deduced from the DNA. The sample records some 70,000 clones, approximately 90% being singletons. The chain employs TRBV30 and TRBJ1-1; 10 bases are a match to TRBD1. This receptor was identified in a man aged 55-75 years with acute or convalescent COVID-19. Sequencing was carried out using peripheral blood. The CDR3 nucleotides are TGTGCCTGGAGGACAGGGGGCGTAGGGACTGAAGCTTTCTTT. Translation: CAWRTGGVGTEAFF. The full variable domain, in which reference TRBV30 and TRBJ1-1 provide the parts outside the CDR3, is SQTIHQWPATLVQPVGSPLSLECTVEGTSNPNLYWYRQAAGRGLQLLFYSVGIGQISSEVPQNLSASRPQDRQFILSSKKLLLSDSGFYLCAWRTGGVGTEAFFGQGTRLTVV.